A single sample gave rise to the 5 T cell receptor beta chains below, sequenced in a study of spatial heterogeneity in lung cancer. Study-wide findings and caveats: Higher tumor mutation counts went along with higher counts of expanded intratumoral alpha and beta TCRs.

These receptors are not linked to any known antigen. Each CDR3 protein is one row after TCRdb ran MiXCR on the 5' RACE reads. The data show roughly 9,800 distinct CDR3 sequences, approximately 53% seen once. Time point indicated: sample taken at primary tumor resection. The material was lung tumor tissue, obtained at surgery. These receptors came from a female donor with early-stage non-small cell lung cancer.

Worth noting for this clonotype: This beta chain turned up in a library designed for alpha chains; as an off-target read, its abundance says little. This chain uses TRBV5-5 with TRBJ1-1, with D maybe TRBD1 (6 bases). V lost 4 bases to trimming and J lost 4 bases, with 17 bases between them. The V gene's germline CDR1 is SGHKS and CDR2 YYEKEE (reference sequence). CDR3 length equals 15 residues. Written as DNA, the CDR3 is TGTGCCAGCAGCGCCACCCTTGACAGGTCCACTGAAGCTTTCTTT. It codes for CASSATLDRSTEAFF. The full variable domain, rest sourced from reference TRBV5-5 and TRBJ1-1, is DAGVTQSPTHLIKTRGQQVTLRCSPISGHKSVSWYQQVLGQGPQFIFQYYEKEERGRGNFPDRFSARQFPNYSSELNVNALLLGDSALYLCASSATLDRSTEAFFGQGTRLTVV.

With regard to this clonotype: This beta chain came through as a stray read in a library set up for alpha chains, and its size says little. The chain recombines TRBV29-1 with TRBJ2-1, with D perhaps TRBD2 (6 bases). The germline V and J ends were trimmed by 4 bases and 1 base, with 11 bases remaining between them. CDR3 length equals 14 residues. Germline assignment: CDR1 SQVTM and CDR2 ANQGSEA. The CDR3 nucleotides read TGCAGCGTTGTGGGGGGTTTGTCCTACAATGAGCAGTTCTTC. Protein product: CSVVGGLSYNEQFF.

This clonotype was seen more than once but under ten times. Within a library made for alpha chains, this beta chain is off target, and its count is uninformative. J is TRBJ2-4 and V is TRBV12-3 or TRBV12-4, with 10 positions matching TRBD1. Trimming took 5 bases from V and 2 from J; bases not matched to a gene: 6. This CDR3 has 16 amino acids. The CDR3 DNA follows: TGTGCCAGCAGTCCCGGGGGACAGGGGACCAAAAACATTCAGTACTTC. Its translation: CASSPGGQGTKNIQYF.

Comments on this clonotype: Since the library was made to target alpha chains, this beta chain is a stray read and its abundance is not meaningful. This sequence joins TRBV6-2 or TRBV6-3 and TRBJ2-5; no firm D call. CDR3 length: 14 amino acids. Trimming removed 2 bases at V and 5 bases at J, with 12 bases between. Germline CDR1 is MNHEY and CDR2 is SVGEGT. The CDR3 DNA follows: TGTGCCAGCAGTTACGCCCAGGCTCCGGAGACCCAGTACTTC. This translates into CASSYAQAPETQYF.

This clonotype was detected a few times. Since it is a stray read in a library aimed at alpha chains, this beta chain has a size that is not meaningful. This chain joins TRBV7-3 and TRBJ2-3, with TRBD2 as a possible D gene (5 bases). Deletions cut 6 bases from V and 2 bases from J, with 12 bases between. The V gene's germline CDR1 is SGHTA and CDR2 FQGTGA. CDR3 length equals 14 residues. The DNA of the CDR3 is TGTGCCAGCAGTTCCGGACTTTTCACAGATACGCAGTATTTT. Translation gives CASSSGLFTDTQYF.